Sequencing of this T cell receptor (beta chain) was carried out in a study of blood T cell repertoires in COVID-19. Sequenced by immunoSEQ multiplex PCR; TCRdb stores in-frame clones only, minus some. This sample yields tens of thousands of clones, of which approximately 80% are seen a single time; around 25% belongs to the top ten. Trimming at V came to 6 bases and at J to 3 bases, leaving 5 bases not matched to a gene. Germline V gives CDR1 SNHLY, CDR2 FYNNEI. CDR3 length equals 13 residues. The sample taken for sequencing was peripheral blood. The receptor was derived from a human donor in a cohort sampled during active COVID-19. The chain joins TRBV2 to TRBJ2-7; 7 nucleotides line up with TRBD2. The chain's CDR3 is CASRHTSDYEQYF. The CDR3 DNA follows: TGTGCCAGCAGGCACACTAGCGACTACGAGCAGTACTTC. Supplemented by reference TRBV2 and TRBJ2-7, the full variable domain reads EPEVTQTPSHQVTQMGQEVILRCVPISNHLYFYWYRQILGQKVEFLVSFYNNEISEKSEIFDDQFSVERPDGSNFTLKIRSTKLEDSAMYFCASRHTSDYEQYFGPGTRLTVT.